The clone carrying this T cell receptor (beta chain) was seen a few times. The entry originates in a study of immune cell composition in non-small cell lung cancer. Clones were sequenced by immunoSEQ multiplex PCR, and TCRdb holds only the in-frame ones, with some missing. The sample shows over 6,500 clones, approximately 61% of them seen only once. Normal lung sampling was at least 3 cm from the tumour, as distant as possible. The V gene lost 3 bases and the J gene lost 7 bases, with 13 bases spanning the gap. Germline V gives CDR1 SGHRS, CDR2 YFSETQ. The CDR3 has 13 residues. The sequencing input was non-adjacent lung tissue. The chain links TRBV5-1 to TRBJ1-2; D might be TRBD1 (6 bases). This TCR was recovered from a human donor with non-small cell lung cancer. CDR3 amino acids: CASSSAQGVGYTF. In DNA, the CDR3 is TGCGCCAGCAGCTCAGCACAGGGAGTTGGCTACACCTTC. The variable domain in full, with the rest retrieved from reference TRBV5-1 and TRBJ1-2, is KAGVTQTPRYLIKTRGQQVTLSCSPISGHRSVSWYQQTPGQGLQFLFEYFSETQRNKGNFPGRFSGRQFSNSRSEMNVSTLELGDSALYLCASSSAQGVGYTFGSGTRLTVV.